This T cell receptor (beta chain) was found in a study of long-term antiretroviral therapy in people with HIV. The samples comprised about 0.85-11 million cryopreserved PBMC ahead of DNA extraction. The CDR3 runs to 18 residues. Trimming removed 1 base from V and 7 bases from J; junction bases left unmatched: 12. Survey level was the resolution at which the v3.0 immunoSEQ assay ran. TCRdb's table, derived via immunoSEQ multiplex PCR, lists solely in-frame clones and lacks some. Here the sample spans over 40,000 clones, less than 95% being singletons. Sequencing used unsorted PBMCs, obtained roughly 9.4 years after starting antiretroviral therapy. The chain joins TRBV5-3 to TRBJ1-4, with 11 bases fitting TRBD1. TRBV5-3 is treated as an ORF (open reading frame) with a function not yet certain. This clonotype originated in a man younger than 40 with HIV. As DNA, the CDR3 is TGTGCCAGAAGCTTGTCTGGACAGGGGGCCGTTGTCGGTGAAAAACTGTTTTTT. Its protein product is CARSLSGQGAVVGEKLFF.